This T cell receptor (beta chain) was observed in a study of Graves' ophthalmopathy and Graves' hyperthyroidism (dated by TCRdb to the late 2010s). Study-level background: Stable hyperthyroidism was defined as no progression to ophthalmopathy within 18 months of follow-up. The study used signatures of the TCR beta repertoire to tell Graves' ophthalmopathy apart from Graves' hyperthyroidism and to predict which patients would progress to ophthalmopathy. In total, 135 blood samples were TCR-sequenced: fewer than 50 ophthalmopathy, some 72 hyperthyroidism and approximately 17 hyperthyroidism-to-ophthalmopathy patients. To explore V-J signatures that separate ophthalmopathy from hyperthyroidism, a discovery set of about a hundred patients was enrolled, consisting of 40 to 45 with ophthalmopathy and approximately 60 with stable hyperthyroidism. The independent validation cohort included 20 or so hyperthyroidism patients plus 17 patients who later progressed from hyperthyroidism to ophthalmopathy. In over five hyperthyroidism patients, the T-cell repertoires found in thyroid tissue were compared with those found in blood. Following sampling, methimazole starting at 30 mg daily was administered to hyperthyroidism patients, and high-dose intravenous methylprednisolone was administered to ophthalmopathy patients. Overall study outcomes, separate from this receptor: In validation, the model predicted ophthalmopathy progression with more than 55% sensitivity and around 72% specificity; 12 predicted patients were CT-confirmed with GO in a median of roughly 6.8 months. Sample size was not predetermined statistically, and investigators were not blinded to group allocation. In cross-validation, the 13-signature model distinguished ophthalmopathy from stable hyperthyroidism with more than 85% sensitivity and 81.08% specificity, while in the test set the corresponding values were approximately 80% and 75%. Most of the expanded thyroid clonotypes with a frequency above 0.001 were also detected in blood, and it was suggested that the thyroid immune response may be reflected by blood repertoires.

Hyperthyroidism patients were newly diagnosed, were aged 18 to 65 years, and had a disease duration under 2 months. Patients with other autoimmune diseases, uncontrolled infections, pregnancy or lactation were excluded. Diagnosis relied on clinical symptoms, serum thyroxine, TRAb, thyroid ultrasound and orbital computed tomography. Total RNA was extracted with Trizol reagent and quality-checked on an Agilent 2100 Bioanalyzer. From cysteine to phenylalanine, the CDR3 is 15 amino acids long. The only DNA kept is the CDR3, 45 bases in frame from the first base. V is shortened by 0 bases, J by 7 bases, and the region joining them spans 18 bases. CDR1 and CDR2 were assigned from the germline V gene (reference sequence) as DFQATT and SNEGSKA. For repertoire sequencing, TCR beta CDR3 regions were amplified from RNA transcripts. The first round of RT-PCR was done with HTBI primers and the Qiagen OneStep RT-PCR kit, and was followed by a second round of multiplex PCR, then size selection and purification. The libraries underwent paired-end sequencing with 100 bp reads on an Illumina HiSeq2000. The original pipeline was this. Reads were processed with SOAPnuke, discarding reads with adapters, uncalled bases, mean Phred below 15, or no exact constant-primer or identifier match. COPE v1.2.5 was used to merge high-quality paired reads. Unique nucleotide sequences were defined as clonotypes and aligned to IMGT TRB V, D and J references using MiTCR v1.1. The analysis was limited to V-J combinations with a frequency above 0.0001, which together covered approximately 99% of repertoires. A TCR clonal expansion and chaos score per V-J combination was defined as the ratio of F50 clonal expansion to chaos observed in the TCRdist matrix. Welch's t-statistics and random forest were used to narrow the features down to 10 to 15 V-J combinations, which were then fed into a naive Bayes classifier. The Morisita-Horn index was used to measure how similar the thyroid and blood repertoires were. TCRdb applied fastp at Q25 and MiXCR to the public reads, then kept only in-frame beta chains. Each entry is one CDR3 protein sequence, shown with its most common DNA and genes. TCRdb, not the authors, supplied the V and J calls. The sample yields about 600,000 distinct CDR3 sequences; approximately 35% were counted once. The top ten hold about 4.6% of the sample.

This clonotype turned up a few times. Its specific antigen is unknown. Per-base quality was not reported, and no clone a single base away is much larger than it. This chain joins TRBV20-1 to TRBJ1-2, with TRBD1 tentatively as D gene (5 bases match). This TCR was sampled from an adult man with Graves' hyperthyroidism. Material for sequencing was peripheral blood or thyroid tissue (not recorded which). The sequenced DNA is TGCAGTGCTAGAGAGCTGGGATCGGGGGGAACTGGCTACACCTTC. Translated, it reads CSARELGSGGTGYTF.